This TCR beta chain emerged from a study of blood T cell repertoires in COVID-19. The overall study: Acute-phase and convalescent COVID-19 samples originated in the United States, Italy and Spain.

Original analysis: Estimates of nucleated cell counts were drawn from the amplification of reference gene primers. Generated by immunoSEQ multiplex PCR, the TCRdb table keeps only in-frame clones and is missing some. The V and J calls and the clone size are those of that table, but D and trimming were determined from the DNA. Seen here are about 100,000 clones, about 90% observed once, and the top ten hold about 4%. Seattle patients were enrolled while actively infected and followed longitudinally. The origin of this receptor is a human donor with COVID-19, enrolled during active disease. The donor label of this sample is uncertain. The material sequenced was peripheral blood.

CDR3 sequence reads: CASSHPDTAPKEQYF. The CDR3 nucleotides read TGTGCCAGCAGCCATCCGGACACCGCGCCTAAAGAGCAGTACTTC. The gene calls are TRBV27 and TRBJ2-7; D perhaps matches TRBD1 (5 bases). CDR1 and CDR2 from the germline V gene are MNHEY and SMNVEV (reference sequence). V was trimmed by 6 bases and J by 7 bases, leaving 22 bases between them. CDR3 length: 15 amino acids.